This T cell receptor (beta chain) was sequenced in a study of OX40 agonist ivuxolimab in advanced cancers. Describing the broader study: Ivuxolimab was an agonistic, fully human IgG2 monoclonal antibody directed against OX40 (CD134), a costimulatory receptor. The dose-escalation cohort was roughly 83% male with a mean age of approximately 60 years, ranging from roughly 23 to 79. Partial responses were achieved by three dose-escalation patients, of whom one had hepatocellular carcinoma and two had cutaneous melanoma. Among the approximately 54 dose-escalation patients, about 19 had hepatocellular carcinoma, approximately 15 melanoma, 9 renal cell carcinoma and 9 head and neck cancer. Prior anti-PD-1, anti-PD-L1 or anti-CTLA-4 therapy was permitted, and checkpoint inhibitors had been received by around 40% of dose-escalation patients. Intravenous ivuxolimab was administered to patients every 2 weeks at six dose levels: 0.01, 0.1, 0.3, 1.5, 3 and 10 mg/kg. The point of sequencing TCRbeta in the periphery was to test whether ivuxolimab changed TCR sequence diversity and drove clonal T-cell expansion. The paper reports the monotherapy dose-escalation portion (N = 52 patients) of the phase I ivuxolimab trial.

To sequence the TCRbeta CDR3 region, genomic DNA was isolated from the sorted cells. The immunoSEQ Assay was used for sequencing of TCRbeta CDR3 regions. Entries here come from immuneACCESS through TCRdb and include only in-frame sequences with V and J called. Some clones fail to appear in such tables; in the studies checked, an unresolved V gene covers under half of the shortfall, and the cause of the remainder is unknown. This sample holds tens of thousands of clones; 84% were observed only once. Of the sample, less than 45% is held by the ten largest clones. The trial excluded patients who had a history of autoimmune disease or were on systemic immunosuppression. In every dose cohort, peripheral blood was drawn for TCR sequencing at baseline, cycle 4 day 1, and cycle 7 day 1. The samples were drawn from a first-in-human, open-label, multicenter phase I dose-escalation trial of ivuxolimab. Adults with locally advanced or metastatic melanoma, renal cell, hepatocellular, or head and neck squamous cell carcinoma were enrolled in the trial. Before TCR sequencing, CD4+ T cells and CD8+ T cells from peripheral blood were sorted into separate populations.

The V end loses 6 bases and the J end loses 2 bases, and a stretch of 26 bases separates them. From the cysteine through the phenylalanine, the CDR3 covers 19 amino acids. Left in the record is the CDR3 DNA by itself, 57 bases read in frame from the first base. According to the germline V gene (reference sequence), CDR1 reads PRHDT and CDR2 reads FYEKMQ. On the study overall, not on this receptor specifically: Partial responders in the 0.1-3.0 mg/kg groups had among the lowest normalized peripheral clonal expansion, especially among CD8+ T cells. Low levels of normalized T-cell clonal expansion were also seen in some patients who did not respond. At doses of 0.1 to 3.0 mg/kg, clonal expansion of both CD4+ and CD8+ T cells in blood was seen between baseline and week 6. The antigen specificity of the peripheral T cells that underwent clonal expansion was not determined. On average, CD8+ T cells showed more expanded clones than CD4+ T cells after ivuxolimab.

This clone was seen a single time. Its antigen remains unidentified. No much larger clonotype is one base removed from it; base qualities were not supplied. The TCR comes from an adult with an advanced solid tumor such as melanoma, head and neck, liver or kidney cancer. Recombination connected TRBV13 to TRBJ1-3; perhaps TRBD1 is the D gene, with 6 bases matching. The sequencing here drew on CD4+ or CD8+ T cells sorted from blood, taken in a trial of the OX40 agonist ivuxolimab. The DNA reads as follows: TGTGCCAGCAGTCTTAGATTACAGGGTATTTGGGGAACTGGAAACACCATATATTTT. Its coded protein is CASSLRLQGIWGTGNTIYF.